Following are 29 T cell receptor beta chains from one sample sequenced in a study of CD8+ T cells in alopecia areata. Treatment given: oral pan-JAK inhibitor, 5-10 mg twice daily. Isolated RNA was reverse transcribed into cDNA used as the sequencing template. Sequenced by immunoSEQ multiplex PCR; TCRdb stores in-frame clones only, minus some. Of 90,000 to 150,000 clones in the sample, 50% to 75% are singletons; the top ten hold 30%. The sequenced sample was CD8+ T cells sorted from blood, obtained at week 4, from a patient treated with tofacitinib. These receptors were taken from a human donor with alopecia areata.

This clone has a single count. CDR3 nucleotide sequence: TGTGCCAGCAGCTTGGGATCGACAGGGGGCTGGGGCAATGAGCAGTTCTTC. Its protein is CASSLGSTGGWGNEQFF. The rearrangement links TRBV5-6 to TRBJ2-1; 10 positions agree with TRBD1. The germline V gene encodes CDR1 SGHDT and CDR2 YYEEEE. This CDR3 is built from 17 residues. V trimming: 0 bases; J trimming: 6 bases; junction bases outside the gene matches: 9.

The chain employs TRBV4-1 and TRBJ2-3; possibly TRBD1 for D (5 bases). Germline CDR1 reads MGHRA; CDR2 reads YSYEKL. This CDR3 is 15 amino acids long. Trimming pared 0 bases from V and 3 bases from J, leaving 10 bases between. This chain's CDR3 is CASSQDHRMTDTQYF. CDR3 DNA sequence: TGCGCCAGCAGCCAAGACCACAGGATGACAGATACGCAGTATTTT.

This clone was seen only a few times. The V and J genes are TRBV6-4 and TRBJ2-2; D ambiguous. Trimming took off 0 bases at V and 4 bases at J, with 9 bases between the two ends. CDR3 length: 15 residues. The germline gives CDR1 MRHNA, CDR2 SNTAGT. The CDR3 spells CASSDSELFTGELFF. The CDR3 nucleotides are TGTGCCAGCAGTGACTCAGAGCTATTCACCGGGGAGCTGTTTTTT.

The V gene is TRBV5-1, the J gene TRBJ1-2; maybe TRBD1 (5 bases). Trimming stripped 1 base from V and 3 bases from J, with 13 bases between. CDR3 size: 15 residues. In germline, CDR1 is SGHRS, CDR2 YFSETQ. The DNA of the CDR3 is TGCGCCAGCAGCTTGTCAGGACAAGGGGACTATGGCTACACCTTC. It translates to CASSLSGQGDYGYTF.

The chain links TRBV29-1 to TRBJ2-1, with D unclear. Germline CDR1 and CDR2: SQVTM and ANQGSEA. The CDR3 spans 11 residues. Trimming cost V 6 bases and J 7 bases, with 10 bases left between them. Written as DNA, the CDR3 is TGCAGCGTGCGGTGGGGAAATGAGCAGTTCTTC. Its protein product is CSVRWGNEQFF.

This clone occurred a few times. CDR3 loop: CSVLLLSSYEQYF. In DNA form, the CDR3 reads TGCAGCGTCCTTCTCTTGAGCTCCTACGAGCAGTACTTC. The chain carries TRBV29-1 and TRBJ2-7; D is unresolved. V shed 6 bases and J shed 0 bases, with 12 bases lying between them. The CDR3 length is 13 residues. Germline V CDR1 and CDR2: SQVTM, ANQGSEA.

The V and J genes are TRBV30 and TRBJ2-1, with D tentatively TRBD1 or TRBD2 (5 bases each). V lost 5 bases to trimming and J lost 2 bases, with 16 bases between them. The CDR3 has 15 amino acids. Looked up from germline, CDR1 is GTSNPN and CDR2 is SVGIG (reference sequence). CDR3 protein: CAWAEGFRTYNEQFF. In DNA, the CDR3 is TGTGCCTGGGCCGAGGGGTTTAGAACCTACAATGAGCAGTTCTTC.

The chain links TRBV29-1 to TRBJ2-3, with D hard to call. The CDR3 loop spans 12 amino acids. Germline V CDR1 and CDR2: SQVTM, ANQGSEA. V lost 0 bases, J lost 4 bases, and 5 bases lay in between. The CDR3 region is CSVEDTADTQYF. CDR3 in DNA: TGCAGCGTTGAAGACACAGCAGATACGCAGTATTTT.

The chain has TRBV4-1 and TRBJ2-3; 10 bases are shared with TRBD2. This CDR3 is built from 17 residues. From germline, CDR1 is MGHRA and CDR2 YSYEKL. V shed 2 bases, J shed 2 bases, and the junction held 7 bases outside the gene matches. In DNA, the CDR3 is TGCGCCAGCAGCCAACCTCTAGCGGGGGAGGTCACAGATACGCAGTATTTT. Translated: CASSQPLAGEVTDTQYF.

By proportion, this clone is medium-sized. The rearrangement links TRBV7-9 to TRBJ1-1; D is unresolved. CDR1 is SEHNR, CDR2 FQNEAQ, per germline (reference sequence). This CDR3 is built from 12 residues. The germline V and J ends were trimmed by 5 bases and 6 bases, with 10 bases remaining between them. CDR3 in amino acids: CASSPSDAEAFF. Written as DNA, the CDR3 is TGTGCCAGCAGCCCCAGCGACGCTGAAGCTTTCTTT.

The CDR3 loop reads CSAWIGQGPNYGYTF. CDR3 sequence (DNA): TGCAGCGCCTGGATCGGACAGGGACCGAACTATGGCTACACCTTC. The chain joins TRBV29-1 to TRBJ1-2; 8 bases align to TRBD1. The trim removed 7 bases at V and 2 bases at J, leaving 12 bases unmatched. Germline V gene data show CDR1 as SQVTM and CDR2 as ANQGSEA. The CDR3 spans 15 residues. The whole variable domain, remainder taken from reference TRBV29-1 and TRBJ1-2, is SAVISQKPSRDICQRGTSLTIQCQVDSQVTMMFWYRQQPGQSLTLIATANQGSEATYESGFVIDKFPISRPNLTFSTLTVSNMSPEDSSIYLCSAWIGQGPNYGYTFGSGTRLTVV.

The rearrangement uses TRBV30 and TRBJ1-1; D is perhaps TRBD1 (5 bases). The germline CDR1 and CDR2 sequences are GTSNPN and SVGIG (reference sequence). Trimming removed 3 bases from V and 0 bases from J, with 8 bases in between. The CDR3 extends over 13 amino acids. For the CDR3, the DNA is TGTGCCTGGAGGGGACTGATGAACACTGAAGCTTTCTTT. Its translation is CAWRGLMNTEAFF.

The V call is TRBV14, the J call TRBJ2-2; no clear D. CDR1 and CDR2 from the germline V gene are SGHDN and FVKESK. The CDR3 is 12 amino acids. The V and J ends lost 2 bases and 6 bases respectively, with 4 bases between them. Here the CDR3 DNA reads TGTGCCAGCAGCCAAATTCCCGGGGAGCTGTTTTTT. As protein: CASSQIPGELFF.

This clone has a handful of counts. The chain joins TRBV6-5 to TRBJ2-5; TRBD1 matches at 8 bases. CDR3 length: 12 amino acids. Germline V CDR1 and CDR2: MNHEY, SVGAGI. Trimming cost V 6 bases and J 3 bases; bases outside gene matches: 0. The CDR3 spells CASRGQEETQYF. The CDR3 region has the DNA TGTGCCAGCAGGGGACAGGAAGAGACCCAGTACTTC.

This clone was picked up a small number of times. The J gene is TRBJ2-7, the V gene TRBV29-1, with TRBD1 as a possible D gene (6 bases). The germline V gene encodes CDR1 SQVTM and CDR2 ANQGSEA. V was trimmed by 6 bases and J by 3 bases, leaving 15 bases between them. The CDR3 has 13 residues. CDR3 sequence reads: CSVPGHDDYEQYF. CDR3 nucleotides: TGCAGCGTCCCGGGACATGACGACTACGAGCAGTACTTC.

The CDR3, as DNA: TGTGCCAGCAACCAGGGACAGGGAAATGAAGCTTTCTTT. Its translation is CASNQGQGNEAFF. The V and J genes are TRBV6-5 and TRBJ1-1; TRBD1 matches 9 bases. V was pared by 7 bases and J by 7 bases, with 7 bases of the junction left unmatched. CDR3 length equals 13 residues. Germline V gene lookup returns CDR1 MNHEY and CDR2 SVGAGI.

This chain joins TRBV13 and TRBJ2-7, with TRBD1 matching 9 bases. The V gene's germline CDR1 is PRHDT and CDR2 FYEKMQ (reference sequence). V gave up 4 bases and J gave up 3 bases; unmatched junction bases: 10. This CDR3 has 16 residues. CDR3 DNA sequence: TGTGCCAGCAGCTCCACTAGCCGGGACAGGGACTACGAGCAGTACTTC. It encodes CASSSTSRDRDYEQYF.

This clone was observed a handful of times. The CDR3 bases are TGCGCCGAGCGGGACAGGGCCTACAATGAGCAGTTCTTC. Its translation is CAERDRAYNEQFF. This chain links TRBV29-1 with TRBJ2-1; 9 nucleotides line up with TRBD1. Germline lookup yields CDR1 SQVTM and CDR2 ANQGSEA. The CDR3 runs 13 residues.

The V call is TRBV4-3, the J call TRBJ1-1, with D maybe TRBD1 (6 bases). This CDR3 is 13 amino acids long. V lost 5 bases to trimming and J lost 2 bases, with 9 bases between them. Germline V gene lookup returns CDR1 LGHNA and CDR2 YSLEER. The CDR3 region has the DNA TGCGCCAGCAGCGTGGACAGAAACACTGAAGCTTTCTTT. Protein sequence: CASSVDRNTEAFF.

This chain connects TRBV12-5 to TRBJ2-5, with 11 positions matching TRBD1. The CDR3 runs 17 residues. With 1 base clipped from V and 3 bases from J, the junction kept 7 bases outside the gene matches. Germline CDR1 reads LGHNT; CDR2 reads FRNRAP. CDR3 protein: CASGLGYGTGGKETQYF. Written as DNA, the CDR3 is TGTGCTAGTGGTTTGGGATATGGGACAGGGGGAAAAGAGACCCAGTACTTC.

The chain recombines TRBV30 with TRBJ2-2; tentative D call: TRBD2 (5 bases). Germline lookup yields CDR1 GTSNPN and CDR2 SVGIG (reference sequence). CDR3 length: 17 residues. Deletions cut 4 bases from V and 0 bases from J, with 18 bases between. CDR3 residues: CAWIPPSGFTNTGELFF. In DNA form, the CDR3 reads TGTGCCTGGATTCCCCCCTCGGGGTTTACGAACACCGGGGAGCTGTTTTTT.

The chain joins TRBV27 to TRBJ1-1; D is ambiguous. Germline assignment: CDR1 MNHEY and CDR2 SMNVEV (reference sequence). V lost 3 bases to trimming and J lost 7 bases, with 9 bases between them. The CDR3 loop spans 12 amino acids. The DNA of the CDR3 is TGTGCCAGCAGTTTGCTGGGAAATGAAGCTTTCTTT. Its protein product is CASSLLGNEAFF.

The chain links TRBV30 to TRBJ2-5; D uncertain. The germline V and J ends were trimmed by 1 base and 0 bases, with 12 bases remaining between them. Per the germline V gene, CDR1 is GTSNPN and CDR2 is SVGIG (reference sequence). This CDR3 has 15 residues. CDR3 residues: CAWSAKYRNQETQYF. The CDR3 nucleotides are TGTGCCTGGAGTGCTAAATACAGAAACCAAGAGACCCAGTACTTC.

This chain uses TRBV2 with TRBJ2-5; 9 bases are shared with TRBD1. TRBJ2-7 matches the DNA end more closely, so the J call is doubtful. Germline V CDR1 and CDR2: SNHLY, FYNNEI. This CDR3 contains 15 residues. In nucleotides, the CDR3 is TGTGCCAGCAGGCCGGGACAGGGCAGCTCCTACGAGCAGTACTTC. This gives the protein CASRPGQGSSYEQYF.

This sequence joins TRBV15 and TRBJ2-1, with 7 bases matching TRBD2. Germline loops: CDR1 LNHNV, CDR2 YYDKDF (reference sequence). V lost 1 base to trimming and J lost 2 bases; unmatched junction nucleotides: 2. The CDR3 loop spans 15 amino acids. The CDR3 DNA follows: TGTGCCACCAGCAGAGCACGGGAGGCCTACAATGAGCAGTTCTTC. Translating it yields CATSRAREAYNEQFF.

This chain uses TRBV30 with TRBJ2-2; possibly TRBD1 for D (6 bases). The CDR3 loop spans 12 amino acids. In germline, CDR1 is GTSNPN, CDR2 SVGIG (reference sequence). V lost 4 bases and J 4 bases, leaving 7 bases between the germline ends. CDR3 loop: CAWTGVTGELFF. CDR3 nucleotides: TGTGCCTGGACAGGGGTCACCGGGGAGCTGTTTTTT. Full variable domain (missing parts from reference TRBV30 and TRBJ2-2): SQTIHQWPATLVQPVGSPLSLECTVEGTSNPNLYWYRQAAGRGLQLLFYSVGIGQISSEVPQNLSASRPQDRQFILSSKKLLLSDSGFYLCAWTGVTGELFFGEGSRLTVL.

Concerning this clone: In the same sample, other DNA sequences code for this CDR3. The chain links TRBV27 to TRBJ2-7, with D possibly matching TRBD1 (5 bases). The CDR3 is 13 residues long. Trimming cost V 5 bases and J 2 bases, with 10 bases left between them. Looked up from germline, CDR1 is MNHEY and CDR2 is SMNVEV (reference sequence). In DNA form, the CDR3 reads TGTGCCAGCAGTCTCAGGGCCACCTACGAGCAGTACTTC. It yields the protein CASSLRATYEQYF.

Only a few counts were recorded for this clone. The genes are TRBV7-9 and TRBJ1-5, with D perhaps TRBD1 (6 bases). The CDR3 length is 17 residues. Germline CDR1 and CDR2: SEHNR and FQNEAQ (reference sequence). Trimming cost V 2 bases and J 6 bases, with 20 bases left between them. The CDR3 DNA sequence: TGTGCCAGCAGCTTATCAGGAGTAACAGGGCGGTCTCAGCCCCAGCATTTT. Translated, it gives CASSLSGVTGRSQPQHF. The entire variable domain, with the rest obtained from reference TRBV7-9 and TRBJ1-5, is as follows: DTGVSQNPRHKITKRGQNVTFRCDPISEHNRLYWYRQTLGQGPEFLTYFQNEAQLEKSRLLSDRFSAERPKGSFSTLEIQRTEQGDSAMYLCASSLSGVTGRSQPQHFGDGTRLSIL.

This clone was picked up a small number of times. This chain links TRBV29-1 with TRBJ2-7; 7 nucleotides align to TRBD1. The CDR3 extends over 13 amino acids. The V gene's germline CDR1 is SQVTM and CDR2 ANQGSEA. J was trimmed by 5 bases and V by 7 bases; bases with no gene match: 11. CDR3 sequence reads: CSATPGTANEQYF. DNA of the CDR3: TGCAGCGCAACTCCCGGGACAGCAAACGAGCAGTACTTC.